The entry that follows covers one T cell receptor (beta chain) sequence. Its target is not known. There are 13 residues in the CDR3. Per germline, CDR1 WSHSY and CDR2 SAAADI. V was cut by 4 bases and J by 8 bases, with 11 bases left in between. The source of the sample is a study of T cells in Graves' hyperthyroidism and ophthalmopathy. Study-wide results and limits: Clonotypes that were expanded in thyroid above 0.001 mostly appeared in blood too.

The source material, RNA transcripts, was used to amplify TCR beta CDR3 regions. HTBI primers were used for first-round RT-PCR of the TCR CDR3. TCRdb processed the multiplex PCR reads anew with MiXCR; each CDR3 protein has one entry. The data hold more than 450,000 distinct CDR3 sequences, with about 20% observed a single time. The sample comprised blood. This sequence was found in a man aged 35 to 55 with Graves' ophthalmopathy. This sequence joins TRBV10-2 and TRBJ2-2; D is undetermined. The CDR3 here is CASSGPLAGELFF. CDR3 DNA: TGCGCCAGCAGTGGCCCCTTGGCTGGGGAGCTGTTTTTT.